Listed below are T cell receptor beta chains from one sample, sequenced in a study of cytomegalovirus exposure and HLA in healthy donors. The protocol was immunoSEQ multiplex PCR, while the TCRdb copy is restricted to in-frame clones and leaves out a portion. Among some 120,000 clones, around 74% were seen once, and the ten largest hold around 1.5%. The sequenced material came from PBMCs. Receptors were obtained from a woman in her late teens or twenties in good health and CMV-seronegative. Each CDR3 is given with its conserved first and last residue. D genes are given only for firm matches. Clone size, where shown, is once, few, many, or a class for clones that have expanded.

>TRBJ1-1|NA|TRBV27|NA
CASSLSRGMNTEAFF
TGTGCCAGCAGTTTAAGCCGGGGAATGAACACTGAAGCTTTCTTT
>TRBJ1-2|TRBD1|TRBV25-1|NA
CASSADRGLDYGYTF
TGTGCCAGCAGTGCCGACAGGGGGCTCGACTATGGCTACACCTTC
>TRBJ2-2|NA|TRBV7-3|NA
CASSPKNTGELFF
TGTGCCAGCAGCCCCAAAAACACCGGGGAGCTGTTTTTT
>TRBJ2-2|NA|TRBV5-4|NA
CASSLGQNTGELFF
TGTGCCAGCAGCTTGGGACAGAACACCGGGGAGCTGTTTTTT
>TRBJ1-1|NA|TRBV27|NA
CASSTSFSGWTEAFF
TGTGCCAGCTCGACCTCATTTTCGGGGTGGACTGAAGCTTTCTTT
>TRBJ2-6|TRBD2|TRBV4-2|NA
CASSPGTSGGAGANVLTF
TGTGCCAGCAGCCCTGGGACTAGCGGGGGGGCCGGGGCCAACGTCCTGACTTTC
>TRBJ2-1|NA|TRBV4-1|NA
CASSQVLYNEQFF
TGCGCCAGCAGCCAAGTTCTATACAATGAGCAGTTCTTC
>TRBJ2-2|NA|TRBV5-4|NA
CASSLAAENTGELFF
TGTGCCAGCAGCTTGGCCGCAGAGAACACCGGGGAGCTGTTTTTT
>TRBJ2-7|NA|TRBV18|once
CASSPTVQAWSYEQYF
TGTGCCAGCTCACCAACCGTACAGGCTTGGTCCTACGAGCAGTACTTC
>TRBJ1-2|NA|TRBV11-2|once
CASSPPGRTYGYTF
TGTGCCAGCAGCCCCCCCGGCAGGACTTATGGCTACACCTTC
>TRBJ1-5|NA|TRBV18|NA
CASSLLHDQPQHF
TGTGCCAGCTCATTATTACATGATCAGCCCCAGCATTTT
>TRBJ1-1|NA|TRBV28|NA
CASSLSDRNEAFF
TGTGCCAGCAGTTTGTCCGACAGGAATGAAGCTTTCTTT
>TRBJ1-2|NA|TRBV28|NA
CASSLRQGTVGYTF
TGTGCCAGCAGTTTAAGGCAGGGGACGGTTGGCTACACCTTC
>TRBJ1-1|TRBD1|TRBV10-3|NA
CATFTGDGTEAFF
TGTGCCACCTTTACAGGGGACGGCACTGAAGCTTTCTTT
>TRBJ2-7|NA|TRBV6-6|NA
CASARTTHSYEQYF
TGTGCCAGCGCCAGGACAACTCACTCCTACGAGCAGTACTTC
>TRBJ2-4|NA|TRBV5-6|NA
CASSLNYGRASKNIQYF
TGTGCCAGCAGCTTGAATTACGGCAGGGCGTCCAAAAACATTCAGTACTTC
>TRBJ1-2|NA|TRBV6-5|few
CASSYTPGEDYGYTF
TGTGCCAGCAGTTACACTCCGGGAGAGGACTATGGCTACACCTTC
>TRBJ1-2|NA|TRBV23-1|NA
CASSQSGGGDGYTF
TGCGCCAGCAGTCAATCCGGGGGTGGGGATGGCTATACCTTC
>TRBJ2-3|TRBD2|TRBV7-6|NA
CASSLLAADTQYF
TGTGCCAGCAGCCTACTAGCGGCAGATACGCAGTATTTT
>TRBJ1-2|TRBD1|TRBV7-9|NA
CASSFRGLGYTF
TGTGCCAGCAGCTTCAGGGGGCTTGGCTACACCTTC
>TRBJ2-6|NA|TRBV2|NA
CASSEISRSGANVLTF
TGTGCCAGCAGTGAGATAAGTAGATCTGGGGCCAACGTCCTGACTTTC
>TRBJ2-3|NA|TRBV19|NA
CASGVHTDTQYF
TGTGCCAGCGGGGTACACACAGATACGCAGTATTTT
>TRBJ1-2|NA|TRBV28|NA
CASSLWGSDQGTGGYTF
TGTGCCAGCAGTTTATGGGGGTCTGATCAGGGGACGGGTGGCTACACCTTC
>TRBJ2-5|TRBD2|TRBV29-1|NA
CSVGGLAETQYF
TGCAGCGTTGGGGGACTAGCAGAGACCCAGTACTTC
>TRBJ1-4|NA|TRBV4-1|NA
CASSLFAEGSATNEKLFF
TGCGCCAGCAGCCTTTTTGCTGAGGGTTCGGCAACTAATGAAAAACTGTTTTTT
>TRBJ2-1|TRBD2|TRBV6-6|NA
CASRLAGTYNEQFF
TGTGCCAGCAGACTAGCGGGAACCTACAATGAGCAGTTCTTC
>TRBJ1-1|NA|TRBV27|NA
CASRPRWANTEAFF
TGTGCCAGCCGCCCCCGGTGGGCGAACACTGAAGCTTTCTTT
>TRBJ1-5|NA|TRBV6-5|once
CASSRLGGPQHF
TGTGCCAGCAGTCGGCTCGGAGGGCCCCAGCATTTT
>TRBJ1-4|NA|TRBV28|few
CASSLRSEGEKLFF
TGTGCCAGCAGTTTACGATCTGAGGGTGAAAAACTGTTTTTT
>TRBJ1-1|NA|TRBV6-5|NA
CASSSSRWGGQDEAFF
TGTGCCAGCAGTTCCTCGCGGTGGGGGGGGCAGGATGAAGCTTTCTTT
>TRBJ2-7|NA|TRBV7-9|NA
CASSLIAGTKSSEQYF
TGTGCCAGCAGCTTAATTGCGGGGACCAAGTCGAGCGAGCAGTACTTC
>TRBJ1-1|NA|TRBV6-5|NA
CASSLGQNTEAFF
TGTGCCAGCAGTTTGGGACAGAACACTGAAGCTTTCTTT
>TRBJ1-2|NA|TRBV6-4|NA
CASRATGIANYGYTF
TGTGCCAGCAGAGCAACAGGCATAGCTAACTATGGCTACACCTTC
>TRBJ2-1|NA|TRBV27|NA
CASSFAGGYEQFF
TGTGCCAGCAGTTTTGCAGGGGGGTATGAGCAGTTCTTC
>TRBJ1-2|NA|TRBV9|NA
CASSVDTNYGYTF
TGTGCCAGCAGCGTAGACACTAACTATGGCTACACCTTC
>TRBJ1-4|NA|TRBV6-1|NA
CASDSGGLGEKLFF
TGTGCCAGCGACAGCGGGGGCTTGGGTGAAAAACTGTTTTTT
>TRBJ1-1|NA|TRBV9|NA
CASSVETNTEAFF
TGTGCCAGCAGCGTAGAGACAAACACTGAAGCTTTCTTT